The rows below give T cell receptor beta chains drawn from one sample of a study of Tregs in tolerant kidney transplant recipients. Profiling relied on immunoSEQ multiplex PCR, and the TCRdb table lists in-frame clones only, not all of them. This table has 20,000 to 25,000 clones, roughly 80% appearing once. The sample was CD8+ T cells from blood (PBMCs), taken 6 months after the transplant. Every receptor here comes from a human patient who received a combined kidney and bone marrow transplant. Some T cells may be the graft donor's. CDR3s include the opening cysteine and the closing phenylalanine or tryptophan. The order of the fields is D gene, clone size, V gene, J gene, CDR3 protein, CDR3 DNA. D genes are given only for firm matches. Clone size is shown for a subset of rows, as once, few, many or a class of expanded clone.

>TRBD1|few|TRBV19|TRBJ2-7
CASSIVPGGSEQYF
TGTGCCAGTAGTATAGTTCCAGGGGGAAGCGAGCAGTACTTC
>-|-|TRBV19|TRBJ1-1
CATSAVGMNTEAFF
TGTGCCACCTCAGCGGTGGGGATGAACACTGAAGCTTTCTTT
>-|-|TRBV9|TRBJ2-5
CASSVAGFNQETQYF
TGTGCCAGCAGCGTAGCTGGCTTCAACCAAGAGACCCAGTACTTC
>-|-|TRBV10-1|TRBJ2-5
CASSGTVRQETQYF
TGCGCCAGCAGTGGGACAGTGAGACAAGAGACCCAGTACTTC
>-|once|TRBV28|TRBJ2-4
CASREIQEAKNIQYF
TGTGCCAGCAGGGAGATACAGGAAGCCAAAAACATTCAGTACTTC
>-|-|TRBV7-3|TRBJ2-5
CASSPRGRQETQYF
TGTGCCAGCAGCCCCAGGGGGAGGCAAGAGACCCAGTACTTC
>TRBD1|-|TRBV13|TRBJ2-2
CASSLGTGWSTGELFF
TGTGCCAGCAGCTTAGGGACAGGGTGGAGCACCGGGGAGCTGTTTTTT
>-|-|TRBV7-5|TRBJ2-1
CVRSLDSASGINEQFF
TGTGTCAGAAGCTTAGACTCGGCTAGCGGGATCAATGAGCAGTTCTTC
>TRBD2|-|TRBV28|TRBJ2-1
CASSATSGGDIYNEQFF
TGTGCCAGCAGTGCGACTAGCGGGGGGGATATCTACAATGAGCAGTTCTTC
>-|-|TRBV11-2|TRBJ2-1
CASSLVWGGNGEQFF
TGTGCCAGCAGCTTAGTGTGGGGGGGCAACGGTGAGCAGTTCTTC
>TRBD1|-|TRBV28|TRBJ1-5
CASSFPDWTGRNQPQHF
TGTGCCAGCAGTTTCCCCGACTGGACAGGGAGGAATCAGCCCCAGCATTTT
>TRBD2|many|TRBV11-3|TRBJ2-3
CASSRLAGGTDTQYF
TGTGCCAGCAGCCGCCTAGCGGGTGGCACAGATACGCAGTATTTT
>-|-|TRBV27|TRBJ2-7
CATKSWGLKYEQYF
TGTGCCACCAAGTCATGGGGGCTCAAATACGAGCAGTACTTC
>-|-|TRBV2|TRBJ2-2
CASRPDSHTGELFF
TGTGCCAGCAGGCCCGACTCCCACACCGGGGAGCTGTTTTTT
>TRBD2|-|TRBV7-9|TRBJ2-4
CASSLPPGGSSQYF
TGTGCCAGCAGCTTACCCCCGGGGGGGAGCTCTCAGTACTTC
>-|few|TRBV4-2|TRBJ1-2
CASSQDYAEAVYGYTF
TGTGCCAGCAGCCAAGATTACGCGGAAGCGGTCTATGGCTACACCTTC
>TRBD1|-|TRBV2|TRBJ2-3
CASSPWAAGGLRDTQYF
TGTGCCAGCAGTCCCTGGGCCGCAGGGGGTCTGCGCGATACGCAGTATTTT
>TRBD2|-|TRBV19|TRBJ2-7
CASRPRTSGHYEQYF
TGTGCCAGCCGCCCCAGGACTAGCGGGCACTACGAGCAGTACTTC
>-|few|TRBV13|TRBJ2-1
CASSSFYGSARNEQFF
TGTGCCAGCAGCTCATTCTACGGTTCAGCGAGGAATGAGCAGTTCTTC
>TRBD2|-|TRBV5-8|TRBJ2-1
CASSLGTSGRREQFF
TGTGCCAGCAGCTTGGGGACTAGCGGGAGGCGTGAGCAGTTCTTC
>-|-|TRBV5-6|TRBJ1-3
CASSLVAGWSGNTIYF
TGTGCCAGCAGCTTGGTGGCAGGGTGGTCTGGAAACACCATATATTTT
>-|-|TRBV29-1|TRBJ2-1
CSVISRYEQFF
TGCAGCGTGATTTCGCGCTATGAGCAGTTCTTC
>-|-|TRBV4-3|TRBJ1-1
CASSQDRNIMNTEAFF
TGCGCCAGCAGCCAAGATCGTAACATCATGAACACTGAAGCTTTCTTT
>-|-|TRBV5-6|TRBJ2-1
CASSLGRGPYNEQFF
TGTGCCAGCAGCTTGGGGCGGGGGCCCTACAATGAGCAGTTCTTC
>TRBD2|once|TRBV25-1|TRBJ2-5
CASSEKLAGGRRETQYF
TGTGCCAGCAGTGAAAAACTAGCGGGGGGCCGCCGGGAGACCCAGTACTTC
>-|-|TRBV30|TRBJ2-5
CAWSVLVRRNPQETQYF
TGTGCCTGGAGTGTACTAGTGCGCCGGAATCCCCAAGAGACCCAGTACTTC
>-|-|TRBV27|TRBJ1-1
CASSPRQYTEAFF
TGTGCCAGCAGTCCACGACAGTACACTGAAGCTTTCTTT